This T cell receptor (beta chain) was recorded in a study of shared clonotypes between healthy human individuals. The repertoire was sequenced with immunoSEQ multiplex PCR; TCRdb's copy has only in-frame clones and lacks some. The sample shows about 2.4 million clones, 93% of them seen only once. The CDR3 runs to 16 residues. The V and J ends lost 0 bases and 4 bases, in that order; junction bases with no gene match: 6. Germline values: CDR1 SGHDN, CDR2 FVKESK. The sample comprised naive CD4+ T cells from PBMCs. Sample subset: CD45RA+ positively selected. The clonotype comes from a man younger than 35 in good health. Some clones in this sample may be carry-over from other donors' samples. The genes are TRBV14 and TRBJ1-5, with 7 bases fitting TRBD1. The CDR3 DNA follows: TGTGCCAGCAGCCAAGAAAGGGGGCCTTTAAATCAGCCCCAGCATTTT. It translates to CASSQERGPLNQPQHF.